This T cell receptor (beta chain) emerged from a study of naive and memory T cell subsets (dated by TCRdb to the late 2010s). In the study overall: Sorted naive and memory T cell subsets from peripheral blood were analyzed in the study using a UMI-based, open-source pipeline for TCR alpha and beta sequencing. IgG serology results and the functional CMV T cell responses were in complete agreement. RNA was DNase-treated and reverse transcribed with TCR constant-region primers, mostly using SuperScript III.

The cysteine opens and the phenylalanine closes a CDR3 of 14 amino acids. Just the 42-base CDR3 DNA is kept, in frame starting at base 1. The germline V gene (reference sequence) provides CDR1 DFQATT and CDR2 SNEGSKA. A distance of 13 bases separates the germline ends of V and J, which lose 0 bases and 4 bases respectively. This clonotype was seen ten or more times. Its antigen is still unknown. No qualities accompany the bases; no much larger clone lies one base away. TCR alpha and beta chain libraries were amplified separately from the second PCR step onward. The CMV status of each donor was determined by measuring IFNgamma production from CD4+ T cells after fresh PBMCs had been stimulated overnight with CMV viral lysate. Using Miltenyi beads, CD4 T cells were first positively selected, and CD8 T cells were then positively selected from the CD4-negative fraction. Cells stained for CD3, CD4, CD8, CD45RA, CD27 and a live/dead dye were sorted on a BD Aria II into four subsets by CD45RA and CD27. Blood came from a few healthy volunteers, each fractionated into CD4 and CD8 T cells and then into four differentiation subsets. Approximately 130 ml of peripheral blood was drawn per donor, and PBMC were isolated by Ficoll-Paque PLUS density-gradient centrifugation. Sorted cells were lysed in RLT buffer, and RNA was extracted with a Qiagen RNeasy kit and stored at -80°C.

Libraries were built with UMI-ligation and nested PCR. The beta constant-region primer was an equimolar mix of two oligonucleotides covering both TRBC1 and TRBC2. Four rounds of PCR were used to amplify ligated cDNA, with nested alpha and beta constant-region primers being used together with the SP2 primer. A single-stranded oligonucleotide carrying the SP2 primer and a 12-nucleotide UMI was ligated to the 3' end of the cDNA by T4 RNA ligase 1. The ligation reaction was incubated at 16°C for about 19-24 hours. PCR2 was typically performed as a SYBR Green qPCR and was stopped at a predetermined threshold so that over-amplification was prevented. Every purification after the first one was done using Agencourt AMPure XP magnetic beads. Library amounts were measured by Qubit and library quality was assessed on a TapeStation, where the main peak was expected at around 650 bp. Sequencing of the pooled libraries was done on an Illumina MiSeq using v2 2x251 paired-end kits, which typically yielded roughly 0.95-2.1 million reads per sample. Each sample's library went into the pool at about 4 nM, and roughly 4.5-8% PhiX was added to help with cluster recognition. The authors' analysis ran thus. Using tag matching that tolerated one base-pair mismatch, Decombinator assigned V and J genes to FASTQ reads that had been processed by Demultiplexor. UMIs were used by Collapsinator to correct both sequencing errors and frequency errors arising from PCR heterogeneity. CDR3Translator translated TCRs and extracted CDR3s from the conserved cysteine to the FGXG phenylalanine, flagging non-productive sequences. Gini, Shannon entropy and inverse Simpson indices were calculated on repertoires that had been subsampled to equal numbers of UMI-defined TCRs. Clonotype abundance distributions were fitted to a power law by maximum likelihood within the linear range. Similar UMI counts, unique TCR numbers and clonal distributions were obtained with the pipeline and with MIGEC on one naive CD8 sample. The repertoires were searched for just under 7,500 CMV-associated CDR3 sequences that had been compiled from VDJdb and a published dataset. In TCRdb, the public reads were trimmed at Q25 with fastp and aligned with MiXCR, with productive beta chains retained. Entries are consolidated by CDR3 protein sequence, retaining the most common genes and DNA. TCRdb assigned the V and J calls; the authors' analysis was not used. The sample records around 18,000 distinct CDR3 sequences, roughly 8.7% of which are singletons. Together, the top ten hold more than 20% of the sample.

Summary of the overall study and its limitations: Once error correction was done, more than 90% of naive TCR sequences showed up just once, which made the naive abundance distributions much steeper than those of the memory subsets. RNA-based TCR counts may be affected by expression changes linked to T cell activation and differentiation. The abundance of TCRs followed a power law with an exponent that differed between naive and memory subsets yet stayed consistent across the three individuals. In both CD4 and CD8 cells, a rise in Gini index and a fall in Shannon and inverse Simpson diversity were observed from naive through CM, EM and EMRA. A clonotype was defined as a single alpha or beta chain sequence rather than as a paired alpha/beta receptor. The repertoire findings for the naive and memory subsets could not be validated, as no ground truth was available.

Source material: central memory CD8+ T cells from blood. The cell subset or site label, read with the paper, signifies: central memory, CD45RA- CD27+. The chain links TRBV20-1 with TRBJ2-7; the D gene is possibly TRBD1, with 5 bases matching. This TCR came from a human donor in good health. The CDR3 region: CSARDYDSYYEQYF. The DNA sequence reads TGCAGTGCTAGAGATTACGACAGCTATTACGAGCAGTACTTC.